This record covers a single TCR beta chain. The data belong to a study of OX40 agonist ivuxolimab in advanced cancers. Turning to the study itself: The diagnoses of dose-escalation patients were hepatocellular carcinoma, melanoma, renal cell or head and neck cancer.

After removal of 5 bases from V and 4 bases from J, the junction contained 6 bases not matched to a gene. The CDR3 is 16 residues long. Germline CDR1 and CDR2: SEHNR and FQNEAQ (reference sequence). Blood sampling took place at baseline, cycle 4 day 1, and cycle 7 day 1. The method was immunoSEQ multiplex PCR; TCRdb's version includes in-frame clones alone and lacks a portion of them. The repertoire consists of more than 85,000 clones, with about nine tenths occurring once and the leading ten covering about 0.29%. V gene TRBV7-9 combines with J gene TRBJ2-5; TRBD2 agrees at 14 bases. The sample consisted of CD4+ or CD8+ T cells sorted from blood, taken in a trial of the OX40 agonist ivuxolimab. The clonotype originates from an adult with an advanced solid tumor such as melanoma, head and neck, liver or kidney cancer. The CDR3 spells CASSEMGLAGAETQYF. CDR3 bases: TGTGCCAGCAGCGAAATGGGACTAGCGGGAGCAGAGACCCAGTACTTC.